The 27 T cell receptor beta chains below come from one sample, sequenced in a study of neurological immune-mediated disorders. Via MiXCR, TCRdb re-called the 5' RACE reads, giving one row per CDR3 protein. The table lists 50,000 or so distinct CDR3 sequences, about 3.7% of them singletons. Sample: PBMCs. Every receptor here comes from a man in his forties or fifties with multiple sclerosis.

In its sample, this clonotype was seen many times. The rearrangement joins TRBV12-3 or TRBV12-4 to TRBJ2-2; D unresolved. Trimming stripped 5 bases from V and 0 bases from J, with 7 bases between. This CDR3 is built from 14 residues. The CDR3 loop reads CASSSDPNTGELFF. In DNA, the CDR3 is TGTGCCAGCAGTAGTGACCCGAACACCGGGGAGCTGTTTTTT.

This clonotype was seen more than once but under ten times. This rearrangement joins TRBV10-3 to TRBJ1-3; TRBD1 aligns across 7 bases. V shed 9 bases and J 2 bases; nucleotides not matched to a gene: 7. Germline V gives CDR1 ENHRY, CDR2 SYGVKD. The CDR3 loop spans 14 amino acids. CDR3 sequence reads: CAILGQAPGNTIYF. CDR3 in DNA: TGTGCCATTCTAGGACAGGCCCCTGGAAACACCATATATTTT.

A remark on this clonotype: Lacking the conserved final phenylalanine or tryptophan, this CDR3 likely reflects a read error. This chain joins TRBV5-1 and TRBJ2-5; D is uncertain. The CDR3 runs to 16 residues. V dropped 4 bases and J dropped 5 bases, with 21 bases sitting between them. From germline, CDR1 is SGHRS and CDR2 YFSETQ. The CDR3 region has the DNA TGCGCCAGCAGCGGGTGGTTTGCGCAGCGAGGCGAGACCCAGTACATC. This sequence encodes CASSGWFAQRGETQYI.

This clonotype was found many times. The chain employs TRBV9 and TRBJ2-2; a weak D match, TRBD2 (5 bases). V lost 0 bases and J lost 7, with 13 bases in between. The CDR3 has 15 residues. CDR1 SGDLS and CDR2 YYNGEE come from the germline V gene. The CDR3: CASSVAAGRIGELFF. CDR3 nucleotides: TGTGCCAGCAGCGTAGCTGCGGGCCGAATCGGGGAGCTGTTTTTT.

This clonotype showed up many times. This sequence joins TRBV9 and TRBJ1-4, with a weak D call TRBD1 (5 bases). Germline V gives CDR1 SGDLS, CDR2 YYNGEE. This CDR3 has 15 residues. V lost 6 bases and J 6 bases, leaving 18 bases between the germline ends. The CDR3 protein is CASNLLGVQDEKLFF. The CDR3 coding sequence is TGTGCCAGCAACCTACTGGGGGTCCAGGATGAAAAACTGTTTTTT.

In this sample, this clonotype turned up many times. CDR3 nucleotides: TGTGCCAGCTCCCCATCGGGTTTCATGAACACTGAAGCTTTCTTT. It encodes CASSPSGFMNTEAFF. V gene TRBV18 combines with J gene TRBJ1-1, with no clear D. Trimming pared 6 bases from V and 0 bases from J, leaving 14 bases between. The CDR3 totals 15 residues. CDR1 and CDR2 from the germline V gene are KGHSH and LQKENI.

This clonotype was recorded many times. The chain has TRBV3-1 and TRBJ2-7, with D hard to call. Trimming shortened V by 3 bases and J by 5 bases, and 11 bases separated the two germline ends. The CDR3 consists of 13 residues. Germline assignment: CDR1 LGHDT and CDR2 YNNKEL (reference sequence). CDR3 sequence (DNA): TGTGCCAGCAGCCATGTACAAGGTAACGAGCAGTACTTC. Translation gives CASSHVQGNEQYF.

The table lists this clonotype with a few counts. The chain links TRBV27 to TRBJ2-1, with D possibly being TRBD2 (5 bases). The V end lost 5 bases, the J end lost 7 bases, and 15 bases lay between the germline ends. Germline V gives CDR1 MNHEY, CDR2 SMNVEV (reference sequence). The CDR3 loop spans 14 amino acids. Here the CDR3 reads CASSPRIPGNEQFF. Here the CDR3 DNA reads TGTGCCAGCAGTCCACGTATCCCGGGGAATGAGCAGTTCTTC.

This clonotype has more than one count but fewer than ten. The CDR3: CASSLGNQTDTQYF. The CDR3 DNA reads as TGTGCCAGCAGCCTCGGAAACCAAACAGATACGCAGTATTTT. This chain links TRBV7-3 with TRBJ2-3; D unresolved. This CDR3 spans 14 amino acids. Trimming left V 5 bases short and J 3 bases short, with 12 bases between. Per the germline V gene, CDR1 is SGHTA and CDR2 is FQGTGA.

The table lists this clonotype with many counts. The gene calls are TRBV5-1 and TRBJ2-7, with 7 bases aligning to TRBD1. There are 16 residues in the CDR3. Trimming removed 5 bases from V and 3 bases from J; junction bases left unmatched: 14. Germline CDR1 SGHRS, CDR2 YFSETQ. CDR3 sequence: CASSPETGAEHYEQYF. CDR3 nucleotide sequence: TGCGCCAGCAGTCCAGAAACAGGGGCGGAACACTACGAGCAGTACTTC.

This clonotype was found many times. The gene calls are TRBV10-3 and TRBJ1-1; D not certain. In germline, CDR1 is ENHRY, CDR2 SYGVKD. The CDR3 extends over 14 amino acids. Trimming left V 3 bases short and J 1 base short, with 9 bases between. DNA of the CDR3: TGTGCCATCAGTGATACGGGCGCGAACACTGAAGCTTTCTTT. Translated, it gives CAISDTGANTEAFF.

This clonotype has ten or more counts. As DNA, the CDR3 is TGCGCCAGCAGCTTGGGTAACGGGGGGGCCGGAGATACGCAGTATTTT. This sequence encodes CASSLGNGGAGDTQYF. The chain recombines TRBV5-1 with TRBJ2-3; 8 nucleotides align to TRBD2. Per the germline V gene, CDR1 is SGHRS and CDR2 is YFSETQ. The V and J ends lost 0 bases and 5 bases, in that order; junction bases with no gene match: 8. The CDR3 contains 16 residues.

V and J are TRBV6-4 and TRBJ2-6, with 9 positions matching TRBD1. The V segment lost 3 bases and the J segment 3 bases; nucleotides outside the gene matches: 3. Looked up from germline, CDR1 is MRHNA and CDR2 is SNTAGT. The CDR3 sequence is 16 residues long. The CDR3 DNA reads TGTGCCAGCAGTGAACAGGGGGCAAGTGGGGCCAACGTCCTGACTTTC. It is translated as CASSEQGASGANVLTF.

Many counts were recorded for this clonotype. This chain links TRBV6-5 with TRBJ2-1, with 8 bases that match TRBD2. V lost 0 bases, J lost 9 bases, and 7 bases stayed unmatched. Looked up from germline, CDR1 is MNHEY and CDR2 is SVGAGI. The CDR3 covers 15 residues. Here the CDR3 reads CASSYSGGAPIEQFF. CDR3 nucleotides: TGTGCCAGCAGTTACTCCGGGGGGGCCCCGATTGAGCAGTTCTTC.

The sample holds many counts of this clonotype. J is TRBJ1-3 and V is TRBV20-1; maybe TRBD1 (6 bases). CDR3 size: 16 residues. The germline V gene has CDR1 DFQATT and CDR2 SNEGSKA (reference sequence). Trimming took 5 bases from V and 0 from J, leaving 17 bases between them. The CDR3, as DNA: TGCAGTGCTTACCGAATGGGGGGCGGCTCTGGAAACACCATATATTTT. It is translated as CSAYRMGGGSGNTIYF.

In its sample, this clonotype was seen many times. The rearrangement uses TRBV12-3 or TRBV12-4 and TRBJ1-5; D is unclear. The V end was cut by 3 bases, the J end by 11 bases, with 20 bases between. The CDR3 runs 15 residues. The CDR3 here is CASSLWREPPTAQHF. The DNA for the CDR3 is TGTGCCAGCAGTTTGTGGCGGGAACCCCCGACGGCCCAGCATTTT.

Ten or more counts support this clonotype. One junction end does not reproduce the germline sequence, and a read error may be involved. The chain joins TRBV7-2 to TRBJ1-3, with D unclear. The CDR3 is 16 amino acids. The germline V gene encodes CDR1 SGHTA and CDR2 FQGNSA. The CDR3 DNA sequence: TGTGCCATCAGCTCCCAGTCGCGGGTCCCTGGAAACACCATATATTTT. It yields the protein CAISSQSRVPGNTIYF.

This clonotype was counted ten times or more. The CDR3, as DNA: TGTGCCAGCACCGGGAGGGGAAAGCGGGACAGGTACTACAATGAGCAGTTCTTC. This gives the protein CASTGRGKRDRYYNEQFF. The chain employs TRBV28 and TRBJ2-1, with D possibly called TRBD1 or TRBD2 (8 bases each). This CDR3 region has 18 residues. CDR1 is MDHEN and CDR2 is SYDVKM in the germline V gene. Trimming shortened V by 7 bases and J by 3 bases, and 25 bases separated the two germline ends.

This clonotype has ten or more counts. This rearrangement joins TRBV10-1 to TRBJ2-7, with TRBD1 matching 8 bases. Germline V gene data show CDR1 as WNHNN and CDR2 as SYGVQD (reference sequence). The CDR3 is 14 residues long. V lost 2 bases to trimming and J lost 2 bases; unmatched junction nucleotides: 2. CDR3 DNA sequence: TGCGCCAGCAGTGAGGGGACAGGTACCTACGAGCAGTACTTC. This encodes CASSEGTGTYEQYF.

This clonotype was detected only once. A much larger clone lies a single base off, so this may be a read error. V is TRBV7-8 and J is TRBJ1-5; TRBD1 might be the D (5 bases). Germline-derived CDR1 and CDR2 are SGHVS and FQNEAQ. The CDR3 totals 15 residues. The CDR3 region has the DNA TGTGCCAGCAGCTTAGTGGGGACTAGCAATCAGTCCCAGCATTTT. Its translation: CASSLVGTSNQSQHF. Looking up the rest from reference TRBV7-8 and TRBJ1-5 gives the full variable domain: GAGVSQSPRYKVAKRGQDVALRCDPISGHVSLFWYQQALGQGPEFLTYFQNEAQLDKSGLPSDRFFAERPEGSVSTLKIQRTQQEDSAVYLCASSLVGTSNQSQHFGDGTRLSIL.

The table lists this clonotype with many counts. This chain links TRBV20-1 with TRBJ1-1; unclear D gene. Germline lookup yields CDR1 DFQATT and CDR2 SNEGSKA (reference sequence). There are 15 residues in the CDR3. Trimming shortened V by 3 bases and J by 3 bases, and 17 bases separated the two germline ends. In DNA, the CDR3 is TGCAGTGCTAGCGGTTTCGAGTTGAGGGACACTGAAGCTTTCTTT. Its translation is CSASGFELRDTEAFF.

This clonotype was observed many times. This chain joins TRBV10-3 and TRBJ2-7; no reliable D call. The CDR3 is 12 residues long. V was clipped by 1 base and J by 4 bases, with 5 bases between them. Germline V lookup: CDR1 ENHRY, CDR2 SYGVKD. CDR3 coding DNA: TGTGCCATCAGTGAGTTGATATACGAGCAGTACTTC. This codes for CAISELIYEQYF.

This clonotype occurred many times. The CDR3 region is CASSLGQGPPHNYGYTF. The CDR3 DNA reads as TGTGCCAGCAGTCTCGGACAGGGGCCACCTCATAACTATGGCTACACCTTC. The chain carries TRBV7-3 and TRBJ1-2; TRBD1 matches 9 bases. The CDR3 runs 17 residues. J gave up 1 base and V 6 bases, and 12 bases lay outside the gene matches. Germline assignment: CDR1 SGHTA and CDR2 FQGTGA.

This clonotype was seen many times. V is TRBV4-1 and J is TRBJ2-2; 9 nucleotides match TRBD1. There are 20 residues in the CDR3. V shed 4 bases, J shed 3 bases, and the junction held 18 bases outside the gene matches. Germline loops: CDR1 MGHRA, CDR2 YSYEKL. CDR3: CASSPKLADRGKVDTGELFF. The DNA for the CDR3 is TGCGCCAGCAGCCCTAAATTGGCGGACAGGGGTAAAGTAGACACCGGGGAGCTGTTTTTT.

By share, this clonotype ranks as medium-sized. The CDR3 loop is CSARDGIRRQGYRDYGYTF. DNA of the CDR3: TGCAGTGCTAGAGATGGTATAAGGCGACAGGGTTATAGGGACTATGGCTACACCTTC. The V gene is TRBV20-1, the J gene TRBJ1-2, with 7 bases that match TRBD1. J lost 3 bases, V lost 0 bases, and 19 bases had no gene match. Germline V gene lookup returns CDR1 DFQATT and CDR2 SNEGSKA (reference sequence). The CDR3 is 19 residues long.

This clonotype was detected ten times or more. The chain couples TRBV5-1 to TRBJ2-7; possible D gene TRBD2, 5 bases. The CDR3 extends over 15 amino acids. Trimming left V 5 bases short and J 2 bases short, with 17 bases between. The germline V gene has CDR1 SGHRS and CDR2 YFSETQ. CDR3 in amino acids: CASRLALVGTYEQYF. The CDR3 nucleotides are TGCGCCAGCAGGCTTGCGTTGGTCGGGACCTACGAGCAGTACTTC.

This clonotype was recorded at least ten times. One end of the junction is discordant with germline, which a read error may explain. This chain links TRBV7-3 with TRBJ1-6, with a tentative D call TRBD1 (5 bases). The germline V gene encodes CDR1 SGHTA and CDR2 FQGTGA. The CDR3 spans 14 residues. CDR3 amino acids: CASSLIGDFSPLNF. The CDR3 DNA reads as TGTGCCAGCAGCTTAATAGGGGACTTCTCGCCCCTCAACTTT.